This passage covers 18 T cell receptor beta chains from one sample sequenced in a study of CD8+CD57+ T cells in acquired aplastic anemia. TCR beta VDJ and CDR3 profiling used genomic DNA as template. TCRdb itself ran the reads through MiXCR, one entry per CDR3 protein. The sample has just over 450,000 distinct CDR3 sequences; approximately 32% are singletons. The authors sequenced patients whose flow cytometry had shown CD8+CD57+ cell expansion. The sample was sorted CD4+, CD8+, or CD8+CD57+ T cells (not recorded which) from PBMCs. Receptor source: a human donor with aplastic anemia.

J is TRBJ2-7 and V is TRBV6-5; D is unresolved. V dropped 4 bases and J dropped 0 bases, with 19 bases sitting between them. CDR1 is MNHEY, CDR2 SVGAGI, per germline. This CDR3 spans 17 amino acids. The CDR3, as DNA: TGTGCCAGCAGTTTTCACCGAGGTGGGGTCAGCTCCTACGAGCAGTACTTC. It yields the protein CASSFHRGGVSSYEQYF.

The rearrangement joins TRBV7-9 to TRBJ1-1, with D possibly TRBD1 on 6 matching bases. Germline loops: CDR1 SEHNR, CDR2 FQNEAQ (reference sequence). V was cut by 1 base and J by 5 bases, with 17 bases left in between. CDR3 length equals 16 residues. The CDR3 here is CASSLGGVQGRTEAFF. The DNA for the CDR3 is TGTGCCAGCAGCTTAGGAGGGGTCCAGGGGCGGACTGAAGCTTTCTTT.

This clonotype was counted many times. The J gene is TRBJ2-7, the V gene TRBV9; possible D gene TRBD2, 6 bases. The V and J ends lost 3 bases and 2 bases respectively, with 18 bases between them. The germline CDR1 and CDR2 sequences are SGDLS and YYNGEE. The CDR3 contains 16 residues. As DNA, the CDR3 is TGTGCCAGCAGCGCAACTCCGGGACGCGGGACCTACGAGCAGTACTTC. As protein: CASSATPGRGTYEQYF.

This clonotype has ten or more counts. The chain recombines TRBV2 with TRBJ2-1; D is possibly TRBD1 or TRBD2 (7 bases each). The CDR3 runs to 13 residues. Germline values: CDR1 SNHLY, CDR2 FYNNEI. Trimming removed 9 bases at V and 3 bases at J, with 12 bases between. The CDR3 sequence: CARAGQNYNEQFF. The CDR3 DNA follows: TGTGCCAGAGCGGGACAGAACTACAATGAGCAGTTCTTC.

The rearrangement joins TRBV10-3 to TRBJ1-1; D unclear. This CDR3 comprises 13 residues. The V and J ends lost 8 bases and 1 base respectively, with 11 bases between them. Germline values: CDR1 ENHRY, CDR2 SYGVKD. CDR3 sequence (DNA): TGTGCCATCGGTAGCCAGCAGAACACTGAAGCTTTCTTT. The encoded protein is CAIGSQQNTEAFF.

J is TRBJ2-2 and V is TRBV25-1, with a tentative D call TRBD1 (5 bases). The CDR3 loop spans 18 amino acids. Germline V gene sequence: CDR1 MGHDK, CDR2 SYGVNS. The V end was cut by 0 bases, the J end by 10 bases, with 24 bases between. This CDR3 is CASSEYARATHQPSELFF. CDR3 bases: TGTGCCAGCAGTGAATATGCCAGGGCCACTCACCAACCATCGGAGCTGTTTTTT.

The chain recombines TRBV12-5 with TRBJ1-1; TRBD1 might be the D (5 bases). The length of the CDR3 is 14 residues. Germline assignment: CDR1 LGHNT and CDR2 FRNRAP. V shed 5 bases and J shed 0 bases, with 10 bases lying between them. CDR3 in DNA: TGTGCTAGTGGTACCGGACACCTGAACACTGAAGCTTTCTTT. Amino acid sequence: CASGTGHLNTEAFF.

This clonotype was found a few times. Here the CDR3 DNA reads TGTGCCAGCAGCCACCGGGACAGGGGGCCTCTTGATAGCAATCAGCCCCAGCATTTT. Its protein product is CASSHRDRGPLDSNQPQHF. The rearrangement joins TRBV11-2 to TRBJ1-5; 12 positions agree with TRBD1. CDR3 length: 19 residues. Germline CDR1 SGHAT, CDR2 FQNNGV. The V gene end was trimmed by 5 bases and the J gene end by 0 bases; junction bases not matched to a gene: 11.

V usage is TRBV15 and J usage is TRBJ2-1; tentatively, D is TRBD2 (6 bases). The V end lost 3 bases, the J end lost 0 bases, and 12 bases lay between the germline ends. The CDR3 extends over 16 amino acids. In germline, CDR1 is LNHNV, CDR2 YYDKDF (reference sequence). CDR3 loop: CATSSQGTPSYNEQFF. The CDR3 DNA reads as TGTGCCACCAGCAGCCAAGGGACTCCCTCCTACAATGAGCAGTTCTTC.

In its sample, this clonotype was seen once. For the CDR3, the DNA is TGTGCCAGCAGCTACGTCCTGGCTAGCGGGGCCCGGGAGCTGTTTTTT. Its protein is CASSYVLASGARELFF. The chain combines TRBV11-2 with TRBJ2-2; 9 positions agree with TRBD2. The CDR3 covers 16 residues. Germline assignment: CDR1 SGHAT and CDR2 FQNNGV. Trimming took 4 bases from V and 9 from J; bases not matched to a gene: 12.

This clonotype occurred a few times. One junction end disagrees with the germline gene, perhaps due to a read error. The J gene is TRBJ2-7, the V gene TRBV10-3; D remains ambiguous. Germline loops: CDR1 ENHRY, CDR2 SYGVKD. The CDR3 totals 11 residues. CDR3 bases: TGTGCCAGCAGTCCTTCCTGCGAGCAGTACTTC. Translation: CASSPSCEQYF.

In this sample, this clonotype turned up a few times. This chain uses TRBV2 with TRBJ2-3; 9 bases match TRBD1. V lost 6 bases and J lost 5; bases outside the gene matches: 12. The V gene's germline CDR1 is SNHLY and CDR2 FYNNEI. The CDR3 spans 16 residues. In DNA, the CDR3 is TGTGCCAGCAGCCCTTCGGGACAGGGAGGGAAAGATACGCAGTATTTT. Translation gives CASSPSGQGGKDTQYF.

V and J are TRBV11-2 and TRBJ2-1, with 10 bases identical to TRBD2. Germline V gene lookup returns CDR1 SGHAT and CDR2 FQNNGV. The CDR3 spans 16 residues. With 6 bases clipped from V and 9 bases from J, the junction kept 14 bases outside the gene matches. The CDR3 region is CASSKASGTSATEQFF. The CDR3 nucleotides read TGTGCCAGCAGTAAGGCCTCCGGGACTAGCGCGACTGAGCAGTTCTTC.

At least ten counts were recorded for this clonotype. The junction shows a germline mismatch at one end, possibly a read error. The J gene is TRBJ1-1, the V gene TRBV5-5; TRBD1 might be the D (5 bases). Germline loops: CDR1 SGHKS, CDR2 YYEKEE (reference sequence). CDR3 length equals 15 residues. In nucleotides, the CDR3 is TGTGCCAGCATCTTGGGGACTGTTATGAACACTGAAGCTTTCTTT. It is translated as CASILGTVMNTEAFF.

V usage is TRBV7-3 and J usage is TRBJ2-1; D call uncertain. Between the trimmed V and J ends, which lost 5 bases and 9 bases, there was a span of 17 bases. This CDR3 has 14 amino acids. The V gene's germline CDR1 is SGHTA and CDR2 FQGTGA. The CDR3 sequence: CASSDGGFSTEQFF. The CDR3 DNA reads TGTGCCAGCAGCGACGGTGGCTTTTCTACTGAGCAGTTCTTC.

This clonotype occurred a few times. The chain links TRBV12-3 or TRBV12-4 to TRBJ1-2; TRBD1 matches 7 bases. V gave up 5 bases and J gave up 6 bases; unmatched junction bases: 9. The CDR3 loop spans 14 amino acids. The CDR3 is CASSMRGRVNGYTF. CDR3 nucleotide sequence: TGTGCCAGCAGTATGAGGGGGCGCGTTAATGGCTACACCTTC.

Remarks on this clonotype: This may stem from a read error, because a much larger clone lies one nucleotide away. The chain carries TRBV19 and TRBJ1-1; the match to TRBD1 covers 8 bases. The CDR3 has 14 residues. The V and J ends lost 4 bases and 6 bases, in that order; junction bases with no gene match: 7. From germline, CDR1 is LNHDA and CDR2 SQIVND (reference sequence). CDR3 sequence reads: CASSRTGGNAEAFF. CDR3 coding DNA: TGTGCCAGTAGTAGAACAGGGGGAAACGCTGAAGCTTTCTTT.

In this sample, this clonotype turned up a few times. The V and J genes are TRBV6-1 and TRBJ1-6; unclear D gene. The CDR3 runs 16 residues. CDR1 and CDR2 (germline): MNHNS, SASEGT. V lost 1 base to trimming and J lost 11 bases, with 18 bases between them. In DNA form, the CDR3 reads TGTGCCAGCAGTGAAGGGAATGCGTGGGAGGGAGCACCCCTCCACTTT. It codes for CASSEGNAWEGAPLHF.